The rows below give T cell receptor beta chains drawn from one sample of a study of blood T cells in healthy people across ages. TCRdb fed the 5' RACE reads into MiXCR, producing one record per CDR3 protein. The top ten hold roughly 37% of the sample, which has 700,000 to 850,000 distinct CDR3 sequences, about 53% seen once. The source material was blood. The origin of the receptors is an elderly man in good health. CDR3s include the opening cysteine and the closing phenylalanine or tryptophan. A D gene is named only where the DNA matches it firmly. Some rows mark clone size as missing; the rest say once, few, many or name a class of expanded clone.

TRBJ2-1,TRBV5-1,-,-,CASTWGRGSLYNEQFF,TGCGCCAGCACCTGGGGTCGAGGCAGCCTCTACAATGAGCAGTTCTTC
TRBJ2-7,TRBV7-9,TRBD2,-,CASSSSTAGSSYEQYF,TGTGCCAGCAGCTCCTCGACAGCGGGGAGCTCCTACGAGCAGTACTTC
TRBJ2-7,TRBV5-1,-,few,CASSLGAGGTSYEQYF,TGCGCCAGCAGCTTGGGGGCTGGCGGGACCTCCTACGAGCAGTACTTC
TRBJ1-5,TRBV29-1,TRBD1,many,CSVEETGGNQPQHF,TGCAGCGTTGAAGAAACAGGGGGCAATCAGCCCCAGCATTTT
TRBJ2-7,TRBV6-5,-,-,CASLGSTYEQYF,TGTGCCAGCCTGGGATCTACCTACGAGCAGTACTTC
TRBJ1-1,TRBV3-1,-,-,CASTPTGNTEAFF,TGTGCCAGCACCCCGACAGGGAACACTGAAGCTTTCTTT
TRBJ2-6,TRBV9,TRBD1,-,CASSVLGTGVGANVLTF,TGTGCCAGCAGCGTCCTAGGAACAGGGGTTGGGGCCAACGTCCTGACTTTC
TRBJ2-5,TRBV27,-,-,CASRFGTEGGKTQYF,TGTGCCAGCCGATTCGGGACTGAAGGGGGGAAGACCCAGTACTTC
TRBJ1-2,TRBV13,-,-,CASSLPGTGADYGYTF,TGTGCCAGCAGCCTCCCGGGGACGGGAGCTGACTATGGCTACACCTTC
TRBJ2-1,TRBV12-3/TRBV12-4,-,-,CASSFSGQYSYNEQFF,TGTGCCAGCAGTTTTTCGGGGCAGTACTCCTACAATGAGCAGTTCTTC
TRBJ1-2,TRBV20-1,-,-,CSARGERDYGYTF,TGCAGTGCTAGAGGGGAACGGGACTATGGCTACACCTTC
TRBJ2-7,TRBV10-3,-,-,CAISESQGRHEQYF,TGTGCCATCAGTGAGTCTCAGGGAAGGCACGAGCAGTACTTC
TRBJ2-7,TRBV2,TRBD1,-,CASSEWGQGTYEQYF,TGTGCCAGCAGTGAATGGGGACAGGGAACCTACGAGCAGTACTTC
TRBJ2-3,TRBV7-8,TRBD2,-,CASSLPRLAGRTDTQYF,TGTGCCAGCAGCTTACCCAGACTAGCGGGACGCACAGATACGCAGTATTTT
TRBJ2-5,TRBV20-1,TRBD2,-,CSARFSGRGETQYF,TGCAGTGCTAGATTTAGCGGGAGAGGGGAGACCCAGTACTTC
TRBJ2-5,TRBV3-1,-,few,CASSQGGTGETQYF,TGTGCCAGCAGCCAAGGGGGGACGGGAGAGACCCAGTACTTC
TRBJ2-1,TRBV6-6,TRBD2,-,CASSYHPGTSSEQFF,TGTGCCAGCAGTTACCATCCAGGGACTAGCAGCGAGCAGTTCTTC
TRBJ1-1,TRBV18,-,-,CASSPQEGVNTEAFF,TGTGCCAGCTCACCACAGGAGGGGGTGAACACTGAAGCTTTCTTT
TRBJ2-1,TRBV6-6,TRBD2,-,CASSPLGTSGSYEQFF,TGTGCCAGCAGTCCCCTGGGGACTAGCGGGAGCTATGAGCAGTTCTTC
TRBJ2-1,TRBV5-1,TRBD1,once,CARSLVPGTGRSNEQFF,TGCGCCAGGAGCTTGGTACCCGGGACAGGGCGGAGCAATGAGCAGTTCTTC
TRBJ2-3,TRBV12-3/TRBV12-4,-,-,CASSFISATDTQYF,TGTGCCAGCAGTTTTATCTCGGCCACAGATACGCAGTATTTT
TRBJ2-7,TRBV6-6,-,-,CASSYSAGRLSYEQYF,TGTGCCAGCAGTTACTCGGCAGGGAGGCTCTCCTACGAGCAGTACTTC
TRBJ2-7,TRBV25-1,-,few,CASRAGGEQYF,TGTGCCAGCAGAGCTGGGGGCGAGCAGTACTTC
TRBJ2-7,TRBV5-1,TRBD1,few,CASSPRTGPTYEQYF,TGCGCCAGCAGCCCAAGGACAGGGCCAACCTACGAGCAGTACTTC
TRBJ2-1,TRBV20-1,-,-,CSAIGGNNEQFF,TGCAGTGCTATCGGCGGAAACAATGAGCAGTTCTTC
TRBJ2-1,TRBV20-1,-,-,CSAHGLTYNEQFF,TGCAGTGCTCATGGGTTGACCTACAATGAGCAGTTCTTC
TRBJ2-3,TRBV2,TRBD2,-,CASSVQRDSTDTQYF,TGTGCCAGCAGTGTACAGCGGGACAGCACAGATACGCAGTATTTT
TRBJ2-1,TRBV29-1,TRBD2,-,CSALSGTDGEQFF,TGCAGCGCTCTTAGCGGGACGGACGGTGAGCAGTTCTTC
TRBJ1-2,TRBV3-1,-,-,CASSGEGYGYTF,TGTGCCAGCAGCGGAGAAGGGTATGGCTACACCTTC
TRBJ2-4,TRBV12-3/TRBV12-4,TRBD2,few,CASSTREGRVIQYF,TGTGCCAGCAGTACGAGGGAGGGCCGTGTCATTCAGTACTTC
TRBJ2-3,TRBV11-2,-,-,CASSLIAGSITDTQYF,TGTGCCAGCAGCTTAATTGCAGGGAGCATAACAGATACGCAGTATTTT
TRBJ2-1,TRBV7-9,-,few,CASSPRPTHSEQFF,TGTGCCAGCAGCCCCCGGCCCACACATAGCGAGCAGTTCTTC
TRBJ2-7,TRBV20-1,-,-,CSASPNRGSEQYF,TGCAGTGCTTCCCCTAACCGGGGGAGCGAGCAGTACTTC
TRBJ2-5,TRBV5-1,TRBD2,-,CASSLSGLAGGETQYF,TGCGCCAGCAGCTTGAGTGGACTAGCGGGAGGCGAGACCCAGTACTTC
TRBJ1-2,TRBV30,TRBD1,-,CAWTQGGQYGYTF,TGTGCCTGGACCCAGGGGGGTCAGTATGGCTACACCTTC
TRBJ2-3,TRBV28,TRBD2,once,CASSLKGGRALRYAYF,TGTGCCAGCAGTTTAAAGGGCGGGAGGGCCCTCAGATACGCGTATTTT
TRBJ1-2,TRBV15,-,-,CATSRDRREVGGYTF,TGTGCCACCAGCAGAGATAGGAGGGAGGTGGGCGGCTACACCTTC
TRBJ2-3,TRBV9,-,-,CASSAGSSERASTDTQYF,TGTGCCAGCAGCGCGGGATCGTCGGAACGGGCCAGCACAGATACGCAGTATTTT
TRBJ1-5,TRBV9,TRBD1,-,CASSVGQSSNQPQHF,TGTGCCAGCAGCGTGGGACAGAGCTCTAATCAGCCCCAGCATTTT
TRBJ1-2,TRBV7-9,-,-,CASSLESLGYGYTF,TGTGCCAGCAGCTTAGAGTCACTGGGCTATGGCTACACCTTC
TRBJ2-5,TRBV15,-,few,CATSRSNRYQETQYF,TGTGCCACCAGCAGGTCCAACAGGTACCAAGAGACCCAGTACTTC
TRBJ1-1,TRBV10-3,TRBD1,-,CAISDRGRSTEAFF,TGTGCCATCAGTGACAGGGGGCGGAGCACTGAAGCTTTCTTT
TRBJ2-1,TRBV3-1,TRBD2,-,CASSQGLATYNEQFF,TGTGCCAGCAGCCAGGGACTAGCGACGTACAATGAGCAGTTCTTC
TRBJ2-3,TRBV9,-,few,CASSTQRSTDTQYF,TGTGCCAGCAGCACCCAGCGAAGCACAGATACGCAGTATTTT
TRBJ2-5,TRBV29-1,-,-,CSFSTDLGTQYF,TGCAGCTTTAGCACTGACTTGGGGACCCAGTACTTC
TRBJ1-6,TRBV7-2,TRBD1,few,CASSLAAGAGGSPPLHF,TGTGCCAGCAGCTTAGCCGCCGGTGCAGGGGGATCCCCACCCCTCCACTTT
TRBJ2-3,TRBV12-3/TRBV12-4,TRBD2,-,CASSSGEGPPPQYF,TGTGCCAGCAGTTCCGGGGAGGGCCCACCCCCGCAGTATTTT
TRBJ2-1,TRBV7-2,TRBD2,-,CASSRRGLAGGNEQFF,TGTGCCAGCAGTCGACGAGGGCTAGCGGGAGGGAATGAGCAGTTCTTC
TRBJ2-3,TRBV6-4,TRBD2,-,CASSETSGSRTDTQYF,TGTGCCAGCAGTGAAACTAGCGGGAGTCGGACAGATACGCAGTATTTT
TRBJ2-1,TRBV24-1,-,few,CATSDGTWGHDEQFF,TGTGCCACCAGTGACGGGACATGGGGGCACGATGAGCAGTTCTTC
TRBJ1-1,TRBV7-2,-,-,CASSLLQYTEAFF,TGTGCCAGCAGCTTATTACAGTACACTGAAGCTTTCTTT
TRBJ2-7,TRBV6-6,-,-,CASSYGVAYEQYF,TGTGCCAGCAGTTACGGAGTAGCCTACGAGCAGTACTTC
TRBJ2-3,TRBV28,-,-,CASSSPGRSSTDTQYF,TGTGCCAGCAGTTCCCCGGGCAGATCTAGCACAGATACGCAGTATTTT
TRBJ2-1,TRBV28,-,-,CASSMPGQDNEQFF,TGTGCCAGCAGTATGCCGGGACAAGACAATGAGCAGTTCTTC
TRBJ1-5,TRBV6-2/TRBV6-3,-,once,CASRRLSNQPQHF,TGTGCCAGCAGGCGACTTAGCAATCAGCCCCAGCATTTT
TRBJ2-6,TRBV15,TRBD2,few,CASGGGRHSGANVLTF,TGTGCCTCTGGGGGAGGGCGACACTCTGGGGCCAACGTCCTGACTTTC
TRBJ2-7,TRBV28,TRBD1,few,CASLTGETYEQYF,TGTGCCAGCCTGACAGGGGAAACCTACGAGCAGTACTTC
TRBJ2-3,TRBV7-3,TRBD2,-,CASSPSSGNTDTQYF,TGTGCCAGCAGCCCCTCTAGCGGGAACACAGATACGCAGTATTTT
TRBJ2-2,TRBV6-5,TRBD2,-,CASRLLAGDTGELFF,TGTGCTAGCAGATTACTAGCGGGAGACACCGGGGAGCTGTTTTTT
TRBJ1-1,TRBV9,-,-,CTSSVSQGLNTEAFF,TGTACCAGCAGCGTCTCACAGGGTCTGAACACTGAGGCTTTCTTT